This entry features one T cell receptor beta chain sequence. The sample comes from a study of blood T cell repertoires in COVID-19. As processed by the authors: Amplification with reference gene primers provided the estimates of nucleated cell counts. Sequencing was performed with immunoSEQ multiplex PCR; in TCRdb, only in-frame clones are kept and a portion is missing. Clonal size and the V and J genes are those of that table, whereas D and trimming came from the DNA. Altogether approximately 260,000 clones are present, 88% being singletons, with the ten largest covering approximately 2.2%. V gave up 3 bases and J gave up 7 bases; unmatched junction bases: 13. In germline, CDR1 is GTSNPN, CDR2 SVGIG (reference sequence). The CDR3 runs 15 residues.

This sequence originates from a woman between 40 and 50 years old who had recovered from COVID-19. This sequence joins TRBV30 and TRBJ2-7; 9 bases align to TRBD1. The material sequenced was peripheral blood. CDR3 sequence: CAWRSPGTGSNEQYF. The CDR3 DNA sequence: TGTGCCTGGAGATCCCCCGGGACAGGGTCAAATGAGCAGTACTTC.